Listed below are T cell receptor beta chains from one sample, sequenced in a study of cytomegalovirus exposure and HLA in healthy donors. TCRdb's table, derived via immunoSEQ multiplex PCR, lists solely in-frame clones and lacks some. The sample has some 180,000 clones, 80% to 90% seen once; the top ten hold around 1.6%. Sequencing used PBMCs. These receptors came from a man aged 35 to 55 in good health and CMV-seropositive. Both conserved end residues are part of each CDR3. The D gene is left open where the match is weak. Only some rows state a clone size, as once, few, many or a class for expanded clones.

v_call: TRBV9; d_call: -; clone_size: -; j_call: TRBJ1-5; cdr3_aa: CASSEGGFGNQPQHF; cdr3_nt: TGTGCCAGCAGCGAGGGGGGGTTCGGCAATCAGCCCCAGCATTTT
v_call: TRBV29-1; d_call: TRBD1; clone_size: -; j_call: TRBJ1-1; cdr3_aa: CSVRQGMNTEAFF; cdr3_nt: TGCAGCGTGCGACAGGGGATGAACACTGAAGCTTTCTTT
v_call: TRBV5-4; d_call: TRBD2; clone_size: -; j_call: TRBJ2-1; cdr3_aa: CASSSGLAGVLEQFF; cdr3_nt: TGTGCCAGCAGCTCCGGACTAGCGGGAGTACTTGAGCAGTTCTTC
v_call: TRBV28; d_call: TRBD2; clone_size: -; j_call: TRBJ2-7; cdr3_aa: CASTSGGLAGGGIYEQYF; cdr3_nt: TGTGCCAGCACCTCCGGAGGACTAGCGGGAGGAGGAATATACGAGCAGTACTTC
v_call: TRBV7-8; d_call: -; clone_size: -; j_call: TRBJ1-2; cdr3_aa: CASSPHSRLAVGYTF; cdr3_nt: TGTGCCAGCAGCCCTCATTCGAGACTAGCGGTTGGCTACACCTTC
v_call: TRBV27; d_call: TRBD1; clone_size: -; j_call: TRBJ2-2; cdr3_aa: CASSRQGWTGELFF; cdr3_nt: TGTGCCAGCAGTCGACAGGGATGGACCGGGGAGCTGTTTTTT
v_call: TRBV5-1; d_call: TRBD2; clone_size: few; j_call: TRBJ2-1; cdr3_aa: CASSPETPGLATNEQFF; cdr3_nt: TGCGCCAGCAGCCCCGAAACGCCGGGACTAGCGACCAATGAGCAGTTCTTC
v_call: TRBV19; d_call: TRBD1; clone_size: -; j_call: TRBJ1-3; cdr3_aa: CASKEGAGNTIYF; cdr3_nt: TGTGCCAGTAAGGAGGGGGCAGGAAACACCATATATTTT
v_call: TRBV7-7; d_call: TRBD2; clone_size: -; j_call: TRBJ2-5; cdr3_aa: CASSLNRAGGETQYF; cdr3_nt: TGTGCTAGCAGCTTAAACCGAGCGGGAGGTGAGACCCAGTACTTC
v_call: TRBV5-4; d_call: TRBD2; clone_size: -; j_call: TRBJ2-1; cdr3_aa: CASSLGSSGIYNEQFF; cdr3_nt: TGTGCCAGCAGCTTGGGGTCTAGCGGGATCTACAATGAGCAGTTCTTC
v_call: TRBV4-3; d_call: -; clone_size: once; j_call: TRBJ2-7; cdr3_aa: CASSQGQGQSYEQYF; cdr3_nt: TGCGCCAGCAGCCAAGGTCAAGGACAGTCCTACGAGCAGTACTTC
v_call: TRBV10-3; d_call: TRBD1; clone_size: -; j_call: TRBJ2-7; cdr3_aa: CAISPRQGASEQYF; cdr3_nt: TGTGCCATCTCCCCGAGACAGGGGGCGAGCGAGCAGTACTTC
v_call: TRBV7-9; d_call: -; clone_size: few; j_call: TRBJ1-2; cdr3_aa: CSSSSGYGYTF; cdr3_nt: TGTTCCAGCAGCTCCGGGTATGGCTACACCTTC
v_call: TRBV5-1; d_call: TRBD1; clone_size: -; j_call: TRBJ2-7; cdr3_aa: CASSLQTGDYEQYF; cdr3_nt: TGCGCCAGCAGCCTACAGACAGGGGACTACGAGCAGTACTTC
v_call: TRBV4-3; d_call: TRBD2; clone_size: -; j_call: TRBJ2-1; cdr3_aa: CASSAGGLAGYNEQFF; cdr3_nt: TGCGCCAGCAGCGCAGGGGGACTAGCGGGGTACAATGAGCAGTTCTTC
v_call: TRBV29-1; d_call: -; clone_size: -; j_call: TRBJ2-1; cdr3_aa: CSVDGTRENSYNEQFF; cdr3_nt: TGCAGCGTTGATGGTACTCGAGAGAACTCCTACAATGAGCAGTTCTTC
v_call: TRBV7-9; d_call: -; clone_size: -; j_call: TRBJ2-7; cdr3_aa: CSSIPRSNSYEQYF; cdr3_nt: TGTTCCAGCATACCCCGTTCTAACTCCTACGAGCAGTACTTC
v_call: TRBV2; d_call: TRBD2; clone_size: -; j_call: TRBJ2-5; cdr3_aa: CASVNLPGGEQYF; cdr3_nt: TGTGCCAGCGTTAACCTACCGGGGGGGGAGCAGTACTTC
v_call: TRBV4-2; d_call: -; clone_size: -; j_call: TRBJ2-1; cdr3_aa: CASSQDYGGREQFF; cdr3_nt: TGTGCCAGCAGCCAAGATTACGGAGGGAGGGAGCAGTTCTTC
v_call: TRBV13; d_call: -; clone_size: -; j_call: TRBJ2-1; cdr3_aa: CASNGGNNEQFF; cdr3_nt: TGTGCCAGCAATGGGGGGAACAATGAGCAGTTCTTC
v_call: TRBV25-1; d_call: -; clone_size: -; j_call: TRBJ1-1; cdr3_aa: CASRPPGQNTEAFF; cdr3_nt: TGTGCCAGCAGACCTCCGGGACAGAACACTGAAGCTTTCTTT
v_call: TRBV10-3; d_call: TRBD2; clone_size: -; j_call: TRBJ2-7; cdr3_aa: CATEASGAGGQYF; cdr3_nt: TGTGCCACTGAGGCTAGCGGGGCTGGGGGGCAGTACTTC
v_call: TRBV5-6; d_call: TRBD1; clone_size: once; j_call: TRBJ1-2; cdr3_aa: CASSPDRGYGYTF; cdr3_nt: TGTGCCAGCAGCCCAGACAGGGGCTATGGCTACACCTTC
v_call: TRBV7-9; d_call: TRBD1; clone_size: -; j_call: TRBJ1-1; cdr3_aa: CASSYRDREKTEAFF; cdr3_nt: TGTGCCAGCAGCTACAGGGACAGGGAGAAGACTGAAGCTTTCTTT
v_call: TRBV7-3; d_call: TRBD2; clone_size: -; j_call: TRBJ2-3; cdr3_aa: CASSLNVLAGTPDTQYF; cdr3_nt: TGTGCCAGCAGCTTAAACGTACTAGCGGGAACCCCAGATACGCAGTATTTT
v_call: TRBV7-3; d_call: TRBD2; clone_size: -; j_call: TRBJ2-3; cdr3_aa: CASSPQLAGGSRAQYF; cdr3_nt: TGTGCCAGCAGCCCCCAACTAGCGGGAGGATCAAGGGCGCAGTATTTT
v_call: TRBV21-1; d_call: -; clone_size: few; j_call: TRBJ2-4; cdr3_aa: CASSKGWQGASKNIQYF; cdr3_nt: TGTGCCAGCAGCAAAGGGTGGCAGGGGGCCTCCAAAAACATTCAGTACTTC
v_call: TRBV7-2; d_call: -; clone_size: once; j_call: TRBJ2-5; cdr3_aa: CASSLLLAVQETQYF; cdr3_nt: TGTGCCAGCAGCTTACTTCTCGCGGTACAAGAGACCCAGTACTTC
v_call: TRBV4-1; d_call: -; clone_size: once; j_call: TRBJ1-2; cdr3_aa: CASSQAGTLNYGYTF; cdr3_nt: TGCGCCAGCAGCCAAGCAGGAACCCTTAACTATGGCTACACCTTC
v_call: TRBV9; d_call: -; clone_size: -; j_call: TRBJ1-3; cdr3_aa: CASSVDGAGNTIYF; cdr3_nt: TGTGCCAGCAGCGTAGATGGGGCCGGAAACACCATATATTTT
v_call: TRBV18; d_call: -; clone_size: -; j_call: TRBJ2-3; cdr3_aa: CASSTTETTDTQYF; cdr3_nt: TGTGCCAGCTCAACAACAGAAACAACAGATACGCAGTATTTT
v_call: TRBV30; d_call: TRBD1; clone_size: once; j_call: TRBJ1-1; cdr3_aa: CAWSHGTGYGTEAFF; cdr3_nt: TGTGCCTGGAGTCATGGGACAGGGTATGGCACTGAAGCTTTCTTT
v_call: TRBV27; d_call: -; clone_size: -; j_call: TRBJ2-1; cdr3_aa: CASSFRGDEQFF; cdr3_nt: TGTGCCAGCAGTTTTAGGGGCGATGAGCAGTTCTTC
v_call: TRBV7-9; d_call: -; clone_size: -; j_call: TRBJ1-2; cdr3_aa: CASSGLQGSDYGYTF; cdr3_nt: TGTGCCAGCAGCGGCCTACAGGGTTCGGACTATGGCTACACCTTC
v_call: TRBV6-6; d_call: -; clone_size: -; j_call: TRBJ1-1; cdr3_aa: CASSYSRHINTEAFF; cdr3_nt: TGTGCCAGCAGTTACTCGAGGCACATTAACACTGAAGCTTTCTTT
v_call: TRBV28; d_call: -; clone_size: -; j_call: TRBJ1-2; cdr3_aa: CASSPPRDSNYGYTF; cdr3_nt: TGTGCCAGCAGCCCGCCCAGGGACTCTAACTATGGCTACACCTTC
v_call: TRBV7-2; d_call: TRBD2; clone_size: once; j_call: TRBJ2-1; cdr3_aa: CASSLSGSFYNEQFF; cdr3_nt: TGTGCCAGCAGCTTAAGCGGGAGCTTCTACAATGAGCAGTTCTTC
v_call: TRBV7-2; d_call: -; clone_size: -; j_call: TRBJ2-7; cdr3_aa: CASSLGGLPYEQYF; cdr3_nt: TGTGCCAGCAGCTTAGGGGGACTTCCCTACGAGCAGTACTTC
v_call: TRBV5-1; d_call: TRBD1; clone_size: -; j_call: TRBJ1-3; cdr3_aa: CASSLGPGGTGNTIYF; cdr3_nt: TGCGCCAGCAGCCTTGGACCAGGGGGTACTGGAAACACCATATATTTT
v_call: TRBV29-1; d_call: TRBD1; clone_size: -; j_call: TRBJ2-5; cdr3_aa: CSSDRGQETQYF; cdr3_nt: TGCAGCTCTGACAGGGGACAAGAGACCCAGTACTTC
v_call: TRBV10-3; d_call: -; clone_size: -; j_call: TRBJ1-4; cdr3_aa: CAIGAGANEKLFF; cdr3_nt: TGTGCCATCGGGGCAGGGGCAAATGAAAAACTGTTTTTT
v_call: TRBV7-3; d_call: -; clone_size: -; j_call: TRBJ2-2; cdr3_aa: CASSFQGGGGELFF; cdr3_nt: TGTGCCAGCAGCTTTCAGGGGGGCGGCGGGGAGCTGTTTTTT
v_call: TRBV6-1; d_call: TRBD1; clone_size: once; j_call: TRBJ1-5; cdr3_aa: CASSEGTGGEFQPQHF; cdr3_nt: TGTGCCAGCAGTGAAGGGACAGGGGGCGAATTTCAGCCCCAGCATTTT